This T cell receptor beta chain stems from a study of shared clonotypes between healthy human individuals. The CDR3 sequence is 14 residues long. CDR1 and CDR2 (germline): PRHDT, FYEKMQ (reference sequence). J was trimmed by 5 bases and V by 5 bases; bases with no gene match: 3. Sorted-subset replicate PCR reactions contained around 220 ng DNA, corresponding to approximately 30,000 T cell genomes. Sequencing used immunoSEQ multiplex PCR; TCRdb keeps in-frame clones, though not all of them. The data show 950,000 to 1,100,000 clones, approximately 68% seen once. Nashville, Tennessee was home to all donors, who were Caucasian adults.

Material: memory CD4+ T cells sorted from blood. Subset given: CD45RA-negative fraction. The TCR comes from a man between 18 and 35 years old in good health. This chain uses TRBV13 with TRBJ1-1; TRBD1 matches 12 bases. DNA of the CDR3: TGTGCCAGCAGCCCGGGACAGGGGGCGACTGAAGCTTTCTTT. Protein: CASSPGQGATEAFF.